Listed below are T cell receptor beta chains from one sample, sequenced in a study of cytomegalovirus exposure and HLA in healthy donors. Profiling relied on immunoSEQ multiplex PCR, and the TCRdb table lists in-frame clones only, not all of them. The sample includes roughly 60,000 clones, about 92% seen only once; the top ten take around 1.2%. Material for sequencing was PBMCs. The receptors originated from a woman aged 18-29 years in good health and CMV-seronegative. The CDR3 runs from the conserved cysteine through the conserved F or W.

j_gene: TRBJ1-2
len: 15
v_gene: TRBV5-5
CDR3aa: CASSGPGQGGTGYTF

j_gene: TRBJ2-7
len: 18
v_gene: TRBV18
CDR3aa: CASSLGQKTVSSSYEQYF

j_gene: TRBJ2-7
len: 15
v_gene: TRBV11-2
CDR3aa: CASSSLESSGYEQYF

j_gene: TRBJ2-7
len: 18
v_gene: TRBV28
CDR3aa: CASRAKGGDLGSAYEQYF

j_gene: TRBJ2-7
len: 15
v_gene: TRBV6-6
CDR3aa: CASSYVGGNSYEQYF

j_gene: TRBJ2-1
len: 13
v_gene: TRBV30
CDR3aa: CAWSDSAYNEQFF

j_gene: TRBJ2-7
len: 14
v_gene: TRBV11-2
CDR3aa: CASTPGAGGYEQYF

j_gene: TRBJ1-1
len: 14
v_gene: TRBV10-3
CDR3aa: CAIRKGGGQAEAFF

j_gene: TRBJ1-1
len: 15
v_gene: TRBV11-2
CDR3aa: CASSSRPGVRAEAFF

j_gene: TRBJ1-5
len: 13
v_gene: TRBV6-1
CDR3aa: CASSEREGQPQHF

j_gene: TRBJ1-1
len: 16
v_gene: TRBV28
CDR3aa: CASSLSPGSSFSEAFF

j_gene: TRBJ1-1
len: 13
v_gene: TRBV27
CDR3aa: CASSFAGNTEAFF

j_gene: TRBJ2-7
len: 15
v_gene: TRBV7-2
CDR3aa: CASSRNRGGGYEQYF

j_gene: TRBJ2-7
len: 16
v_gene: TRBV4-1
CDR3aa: CASSQVGRTGPHEQYF

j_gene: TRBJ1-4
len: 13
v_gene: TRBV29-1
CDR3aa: CSASGTGDEKLFF

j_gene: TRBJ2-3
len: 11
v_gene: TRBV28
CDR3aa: CASRGTDTQYF

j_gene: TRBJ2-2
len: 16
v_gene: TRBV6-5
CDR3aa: CASSLSPIPLTGELFF

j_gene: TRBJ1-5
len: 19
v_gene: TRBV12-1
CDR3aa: CASSFAANDRRRGNQPQHF

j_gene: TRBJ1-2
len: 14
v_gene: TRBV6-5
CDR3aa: CASSLGAGLRTYTF

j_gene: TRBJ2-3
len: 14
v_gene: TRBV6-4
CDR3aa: CASSEGAGGDTQYF

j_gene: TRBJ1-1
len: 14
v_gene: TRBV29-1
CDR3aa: CSVGAHPGDTEAFF

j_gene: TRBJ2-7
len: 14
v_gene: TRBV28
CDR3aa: CASSPRDRGKEQYF

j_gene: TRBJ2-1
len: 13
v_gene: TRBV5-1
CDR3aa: CASSSRTANEQFF

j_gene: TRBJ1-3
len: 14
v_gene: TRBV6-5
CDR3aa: CASTRRGRGNTIYF

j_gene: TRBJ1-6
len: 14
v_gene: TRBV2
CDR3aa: CASRLTGIGSPLHF

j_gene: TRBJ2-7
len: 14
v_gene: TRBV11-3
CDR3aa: CASSSNADSYEQYF

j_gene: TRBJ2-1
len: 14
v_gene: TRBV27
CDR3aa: CASSLSNGYNEQFF

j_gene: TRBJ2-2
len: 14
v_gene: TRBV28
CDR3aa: CASSLRNQDGELFF

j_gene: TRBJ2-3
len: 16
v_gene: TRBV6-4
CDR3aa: CASSDSTSGNTDTQYF

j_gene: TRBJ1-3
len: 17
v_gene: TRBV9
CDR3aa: CASSPLSEQGAGNTIYF

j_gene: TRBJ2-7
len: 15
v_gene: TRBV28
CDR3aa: CASSLRTTLRTEQYF

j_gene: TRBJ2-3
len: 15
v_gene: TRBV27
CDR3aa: CASTPGLAGADTQYF

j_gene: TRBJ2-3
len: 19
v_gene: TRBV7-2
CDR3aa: CASSLGALAGGCCTDTQYF

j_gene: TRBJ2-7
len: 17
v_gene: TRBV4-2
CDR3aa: CASSQEPPGTGGYEQYF

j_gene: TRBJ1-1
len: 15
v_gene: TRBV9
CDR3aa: CASSSSGLESTEAFF

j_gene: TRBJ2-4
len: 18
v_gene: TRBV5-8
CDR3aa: CASRRRGTGSVEGDIQYF

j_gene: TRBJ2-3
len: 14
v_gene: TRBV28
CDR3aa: CASRGGRDTDTQYF

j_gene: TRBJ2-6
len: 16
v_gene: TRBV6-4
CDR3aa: CASSETDSSGANVLTF

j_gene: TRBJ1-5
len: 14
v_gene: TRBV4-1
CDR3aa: CASSQGTHIQPQHF

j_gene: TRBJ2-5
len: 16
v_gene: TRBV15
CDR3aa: CATSSQPRGSGETQYF

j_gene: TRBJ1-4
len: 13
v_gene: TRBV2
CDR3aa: CASSDGIEEKLFF

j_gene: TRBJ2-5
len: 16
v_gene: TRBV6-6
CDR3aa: CASSYPTSDRAETQYF